The 15 T cell receptor beta chains below all came from one sample that was sequenced in a study of tumor-infiltrating lymphocytes in localized non-small cell lung cancer. Sequencing was performed with immunoSEQ multiplex PCR; in TCRdb, only in-frame clones are kept and a portion is missing. This table has over 5,500 clones, about 65% appearing once. Source material: uninvolved lung tissue not adjacent to the tumor. The receptors here all came from a human donor with non-small cell lung cancer.

The genes are TRBV29-1 and TRBJ1-1; possible D gene TRBD1, 6 bases. There are 14 residues in the CDR3. Between the trimmed V and J ends, which lost 6 bases and 2 bases, there was a span of 16 bases. The germline V gene encodes CDR1 SQVTM and CDR2 ANQGSEA. CDR3 sequence (DNA): TGCAGCGTACTACCCACAGGGTCCAACACTGAAGCTTTCTTT. Its translation is CSVLPTGSNTEAFF. Using reference TRBV29-1 and TRBJ1-1 for the parts outside the CDR3, the full variable domain is SAVISQKPSRDICQRGTSLTIQCQVDSQVTMMFWYRQQPGQSLTLIATANQGSEATYESGFVIDKFPISRPNLTFSTLTVSNMSPEDSSIYLCSVLPTGSNTEAFFGQGTRLTVV.

This clone was detected only a few times. This CDR3 is CASSTSGGNYEQYF. Written as DNA, the CDR3 is TGTGCCAGCAGCACTAGCGGGGGGAACTACGAGCAGTACTTC. The chain joins TRBV7-6 to TRBJ2-7; 12 nucleotides align to TRBD2. The CDR3 has 14 residues. With 5 bases clipped from V and 3 bases from J, the junction kept 2 bases outside the gene matches. CDR1 is SGHVS, CDR2 FNYEAQ, per germline.

The V gene is TRBV30, the J gene TRBJ2-3, with unresolved D. V lost 2 bases to trimming and J lost 2 bases, with 14 bases between them. The germline CDR1 and CDR2 sequences are GTSNPN and SVGIG (reference sequence). This CDR3 is 15 amino acids long. The CDR3, as DNA: TGTGCCTGGAGTCCGGACGGCCGAGCCACAGATACGCAGTATTTT. This translates into CAWSPDGRATDTQYF.

There are a few counts of this clone. The rearrangement uses TRBV19 and TRBJ1-1; no reliable D call. The V and J ends lost 5 bases and 4 bases respectively, with 11 bases between them. Germline V gene data show CDR1 as LNHDA and CDR2 as SQIVND (reference sequence). This CDR3 comprises 13 residues. CDR3 coding DNA: TGTGCCAGTAGTTCTATAAGTTCCACTGAAGCTTTCTTT. This codes for CASSSISSTEAFF.

The CDR3 DNA is TGTGCCAGCAGCTTAGCGGGGTACACTGAAGCTTTCTTT. Translating it yields CASSLAGYTEAFF. The chain uses TRBV7-9 and TRBJ1-1; D not certain. V lost 0 bases, J lost 3 bases, and 5 bases lay in between. CDR1 is SEHNR, CDR2 FQNEAQ, per germline (reference sequence). This CDR3 contains 13 residues.

This clone was detected only once. The chain is built from TRBV5-1 and TRBJ1-2, with D perhaps TRBD1 (5 bases). Looked up from germline, CDR1 is SGHRS and CDR2 is YFSETQ. The V and J ends lost 3 bases and 8 bases respectively, with 14 bases between them. The CDR3 is made up of 13 amino acids. DNA of the CDR3: TGCGCCAGCAGCTCCTGGGGGGGTGAAGGCTACACCTTC. Its translation: CASSSWGGEGYTF.

The rearrangement joins TRBV5-1 to TRBJ2-6; 9 bases are a match to TRBD2. The V gene's germline CDR1 is SGHRS and CDR2 YFSETQ. Germline trimming cut 1 base from V and 2 bases from J; bases unmatched to any gene: 7. The CDR3 runs to 18 residues. The CDR3 sequence is CASSLKGGGVAGANVLTF. CDR3 DNA: TGCGCCAGCAGCTTGAAAGGCGGGGGGGTGGCTGGGGCCAACGTCCTGACTTTC.

V is TRBV14 and J is TRBJ2-5; D remains ambiguous. Germline CDR1 reads SGHDN; CDR2 reads FVKESK. This CDR3 comprises 15 residues. The V and J ends lost 2 bases and 2 bases respectively, with 12 bases between them. The CDR3 sequence: CASSQQGILQETQYF. The DNA of the CDR3 is TGTGCCAGCAGCCAACAAGGGATACTACAAGAGACCCAGTACTTC. The full variable domain, completed using reference TRBV14 and TRBJ2-5, is EAGVTQFPSHSVIEKGQTVTLRCDPISGHDNLYWYRRVMGKEIKFLLHFVKESKQDESGMPNNRFLAERTGGTYSTLKVQPAELEDSGVYFCASSQQGILQETQYFGPGTRLLVL.

J is TRBJ1-2 and V is TRBV19; 7 bases align to TRBD1. The V segment lost 4 bases and the J segment 2 bases; nucleotides outside the gene matches: 7. CDR3 length: 15 residues. Per the germline V gene, CDR1 is LNHDA and CDR2 is SQIVND (reference sequence). CDR3 nucleotides: TGTGCCAGTAGTAGCCTTCTGACAGGGAACTATGGCTACACCTTC. Protein sequence: CASSSLLTGNYGYTF.

The chain joins TRBV5-5 to TRBJ2-6, with 8 positions matching TRBD1. The CDR3 extends over 19 amino acids. The V gene end was trimmed by 1 base and the J gene end by 0 bases; junction bases not matched to a gene: 9. The germline CDR1 and CDR2 sequences are SGHKS and YYEKEE (reference sequence). The CDR3 nucleotides are TGTGCCAGCAGCTTGCTCGCGGGACAGGCGACCTCTGGGGCCAACGTCCTGACTTTC. It translates to CASSLLAGQATSGANVLTF.

In its sample, this clone was seen a few times. The chain uses TRBV19 and TRBJ1-1; no clear D gene. Looked up from germline, CDR1 is LNHDA and CDR2 is SQIVND (reference sequence). The CDR3 is made up of 11 amino acids. Between the trimmed V and J ends, which lost 6 bases and 11 bases, there was a span of 13 bases. The CDR3 reads CASRLQRMAFF. The CDR3 coding sequence is TGTGCCAGTAGACTCCAACGAATGGCTTTCTTT.

This clone has more than one count but fewer than ten. This rearrangement joins TRBV7-9 to TRBJ1-6, with 7 bases identical to TRBD1. Germline CDR1 and CDR2: SEHNR and FQNEAQ (reference sequence). This CDR3 spans 16 amino acids. V lost 1 base to trimming and J lost 3 bases; unmatched junction nucleotides: 3. CDR3 sequence: CASSLGTGFYNSPLHF. The CDR3 nucleotides are TGTGCCAGCAGCTTAGGGACAGGATTCTATAATTCACCCCTCCACTTT.

V and J are TRBV7-2 and TRBJ2-3; D gene uncertain. Germline V lookup: CDR1 SGHTA, CDR2 FQGNSA. V lost 6 bases and J lost 2, with 12 bases in between. CDR3 length: 14 amino acids. For the CDR3, the DNA is TGTGCCAGCAGTTCGGGCCCTGCCACAGATACGCAGTATTTT. Its protein is CASSSGPATDTQYF.

The V gene is TRBV29-1, the J gene TRBJ1-1; TRBD1 agrees at 8 bases. Germline trimming cut 1 base from V and 5 bases from J; bases unmatched to any gene: 3. This CDR3 spans 13 amino acids. Germline-derived CDR1 and CDR2 are SQVTM and ANQGSEA. CDR3 nucleotide sequence: TGCAGCGTTGAAGTCGGGACAGGAACTGAAGCTTTCTTT. It specifies CSVEVGTGTEAFF.

The J gene is TRBJ1-2, the V gene TRBV7-2, with 10 bases lining up with TRBD1. The germline V gene has CDR1 SGHTA and CDR2 FQGNSA. The CDR3 loop spans 14 amino acids. Unmatched junction bases numbered 1, after V lost 1 base and J lost 5 bases. The chain's CDR3 is CASSLGTGGYGYTF. In nucleotides, the CDR3 is TGTGCCAGCAGCTTAGGGACAGGGGGATATGGCTACACCTTC. The entire variable domain, with the rest obtained from reference TRBV7-2 and TRBJ1-2, is as follows: GAGVSQSPSNKVTEKGKDVELRCDPISGHTALYWYRQSLGQGLEFLIYFQGNSAPDKSGLPSDRFSAERTGGSVSTLTIQRTQQEDSAVYLCASSLGTGGYGYTFGSGTRLTVV.